These 10 T cell receptor beta chains originate from one sample sequenced in a study of PD-L1 blockade in urothelial cancer. Specified time point: peripheral blood 6 weeks after treatment start. Some clones are missing from TCRdb's copy, which holds only in-frame ones; the method was immunoSEQ multiplex PCR. This sample has about 45,000 clones, with 82% found just once. This material consisted of PBMCs, taken around atezolizumab (anti-PD-L1) treatment. These receptor sequences come from a man in his 60s with urothelial cancer.

The chain is built from TRBV7-6 and TRBJ1-3; 11 positions match TRBD1. V was clipped by 5 bases and J by 4 bases; unmatched bases: 10. Germline CDR1 is SGHVS and CDR2 is FNYEAQ. The CDR3 is made up of 17 amino acids. This chain's CDR3 is CASSIFGQGAWGNTIYF. For the CDR3, the DNA is TGTGCCAGCAGCATTTTCGGACAGGGGGCTTGGGGAAACACCATATATTTT.

J is TRBJ1-4 and V is TRBV28; 8 nucleotides line up with TRBD1. With 5 bases clipped from V and 8 bases from J, the junction kept 10 bases outside the gene matches. Germline V gene lookup returns CDR1 MDHEN and CDR2 SYDVKM. The length of the CDR3 is 15 residues. The CDR3 coding sequence is TGTGCCAGCAGTCCCAACAGGGGGATGAGGGAAAAACTGTTTTTT. Encoded protein: CASSPNRGMREKLFF.

The chain couples TRBV11-2 to TRBJ1-5; TRBD1 matches at 9 bases. The germline V gene encodes CDR1 SGHAT and CDR2 FQNNGV. The CDR3 consists of 15 residues. The trim removed 6 bases at V and 6 bases at J, leaving 9 bases unmatched. The CDR3 DNA reads TGTGCCAGCAGTTACAATACAGGGGGCGGTCAGCCCCAGCATTTT. It translates to CASSYNTGGGQPQHF.

The chain carries TRBV28 and TRBJ1-5; TRBD1 aligns across 7 bases. This CDR3 spans 12 amino acids. CDR1 is MDHEN, CDR2 SYDVKM, per germline. V trimming: 11 bases; J trimming: 6 bases; junction bases outside the gene matches: 7. The CDR3 DNA is TGTGCCGCAAAGGGGGCAAGTCAGCCCCAGCATTTT. The encoded protein is CAAKGASQPQHF. The complete variable domain, with remaining parts taken from reference TRBV28 and TRBJ1-5, reads DVKVTQSSRYLVKRTGEKVFLECVQDMDHENMFWYRQDPGLGLRLIYFSYDVKMKEKGDIPEGYSVSREKKERFSLILESASTNQTSMYLCAAKGASQPQHFGDGTRLSIL.

The chain uses TRBV28 and TRBJ2-2; 7 bases are shared with TRBD2. Losses at the gene ends were 2 bases for V and 5 bases for J; bases not matched to a gene: 14. Germline V CDR1 and CDR2: MDHEN, SYDVKM. This CDR3 has 18 residues. CDR3 in DNA: TGTGCCAGCAGTTTACGGTCAGCGGGAAGGATGTGGACCGGGGAGCTGTTTTTT. It codes for CASSLRSAGRMWTGELFF.

This chain links TRBV2 with TRBJ2-7, with 14 bases fitting TRBD2. V shed 5 bases, J shed 4 bases, and the junction held 4 bases outside the gene matches. The CDR3 spans 15 residues. The germline V gene encodes CDR1 SNHLY and CDR2 FYNNEI. The DNA for the CDR3 is TGTGCCAGCAGTATGGGACTAGCGGGAGAGTACGAGCAGTACTTC. Amino acid sequence: CASSMGLAGEYEQYF.

The chain uses TRBV25-1 and TRBJ2-2, with 7 bases that match TRBD1. CDR1 and CDR2 (germline): MGHDK, SYGVNS. J lost 3 bases, V lost 4 bases, and 5 bases had no gene match. The CDR3 sequence is 15 residues long. Written as DNA, the CDR3 is TGTGCCAGCAGTGGGCCAGGGGGTCACACCGGGGAGCTGTTTTTT. This sequence encodes CASSGPGGHTGELFF.

This sequence joins TRBV19 and TRBJ1-2, with D perhaps matching TRBD1 (5 bases). This CDR3 comprises 14 residues. Germline V CDR1 and CDR2: LNHDA, SQIVND (reference sequence). V was shortened by 5 bases and J by 8 bases, with 18 bases between the two germline ends. The CDR3 DNA reads TGTGCCAGTAGTCCTCGGGACTCTAGATACGGCTACACCTTC. It codes for CASSPRDSRYGYTF.

V is TRBV7-9 and J is TRBJ2-7, with 8 bases fitting TRBD1. The germline V gene has CDR1 SEHNR and CDR2 FQNEAQ (reference sequence). V gave up 5 bases and J gave up 1 base; unmatched junction bases: 4. CDR3 size: 14 residues. CDR3 in amino acids: CASSTGTGSYEQYF. CDR3 nucleotide sequence: TGTGCCAGCAGCACCGGGACAGGATCCTACGAGCAGTACTTC.

The chain joins TRBV18 to TRBJ1-2, with D possibly matching TRBD1 (5 bases). CDR3 length equals 14 residues. Between the trimmed V and J ends, which lost 2 bases and 4 bases, there was a span of 11 bases. The V gene's germline CDR1 is KGHSH and CDR2 LQKENI. The CDR3 reads CASSPKEGPYGYTF. For the CDR3, the DNA is TGTGCCAGCTCACCAAAGGAGGGACCCTATGGCTACACCTTC.